This record concerns one TCR beta chain sequence. Antigen: not known. These data belong to a study of T cell responses to AZD1222 COVID-19 vaccine. CDR1 and CDR2 (germline): LGHDT, YNNKEL (reference sequence). This CDR3 spans 11 amino acids. V was shortened by 1 base and J by 8 bases, with 5 bases between the two germline ends. Profiled with immunoSEQ multiplex PCR; TCRdb holds only in-frame clones, not every one. The sample has roughly 99,000 clones, approximately 93% seen once; the top ten hold around 8.4%. General study points: Spike-specific TCR breadth and depth were elevated following two AZD1222 doses. Among those given AZD1222, only five or six were seropositive at baseline. Among the donors, most were white British and more were female, and clonal diversity was possibly underestimated.

This chain connects TRBV3-1 (or the pseudogene TRBV3-2) to TRBJ1-2; no clear D. The clonotype was recovered from an adult who received the AZD1222 COVID-19 vaccine. Sequences were derived from peripheral blood, sampled 28 days after the second AZD1222 dose. The CDR3 DNA follows: TGTGCCAGCAGCCAAGGTGGGGGCTACACCTTC. The encoded protein is CASSQGGGYTF.